A single sample gave rise to the 3 T cell receptor beta chains below, sequenced in a study of cytomegalovirus exposure and HLA in healthy donors (dated by TCRdb to 2016 to 2017). The protocol used for the library was the immunoSEQ multiplex PCR assay. A mixture of 60 forward primers for TCR Vbeta segments and 13 reverse primers for TCR Jbeta segments was used in the multiplex PCR. Drawn from immuneACCESS, this table holds only the in-frame rearrangements with V and J called that TCRdb kept. Clones are partly lost; checked studies trace under half to an unresolved V gene and leave the rest unexplained. This sample has some 120,000 clones in its table, and 80% of those were observed once. The ten biggest clones cover over 2% of the sample. The sample consisted of PBMCs. All receptors come from a man aged 30 to 45 in good health and CMV-seronegative.

This clone was seen only a few times. The genes are TRBV30 and TRBJ1-2; 9 bases map to TRBD1. CDR1 is GTSNPN, CDR2 SVGIG, per germline (reference sequence). This CDR3 has 14 amino acids. J was trimmed by 8 bases and V by 1 base; bases with no gene match: 8. CDR3 amino acids: CAWSADRGVRGYTF. The CDR3 coding sequence is TGTGCCTGGAGTGCGGACAGGGGAGTTAGGGGCTACACCTTC.

The chain joins TRBV28 to TRBJ2-2, with 11 nucleotides matching TRBD1. Germline V gene sequence: CDR1 MDHEN, CDR2 SYDVKM. With 8 bases clipped from V and 6 bases from J, the junction kept 5 bases outside the gene matches. This CDR3 is 14 amino acids long. CDR3 DNA: TGTGCCAGCTCGGACAGGGGGCCTTCCGGGGAGCTGTTTTTT. This gives the protein CASSDRGPSGELFF.

The chain links TRBV19 to TRBJ2-7, with D unclear. V was trimmed by 1 base and J by 5 bases, leaving 3 bases between them. The CDR3 consists of 11 residues. The germline CDR1 and CDR2 sequences are LNHDA and SQIVND (reference sequence). The CDR3 region is CASSIANEQYF. In DNA, the CDR3 is TGTGCCAGTAGTATAGCCAACGAGCAGTACTTC. Based on the CDR3 plus reference TRBV19 and TRBJ2-7, the full variable domain is DGGITQSPKYLFRKEGQNVTLSCEQNLNHDAMYWYRQDPGQGLRLIYYSQIVNDFQKGDIAEGYSVSREKKESFPLTVTSAQKNPTAFYLCASSIANEQYFGPGTRLTVT.